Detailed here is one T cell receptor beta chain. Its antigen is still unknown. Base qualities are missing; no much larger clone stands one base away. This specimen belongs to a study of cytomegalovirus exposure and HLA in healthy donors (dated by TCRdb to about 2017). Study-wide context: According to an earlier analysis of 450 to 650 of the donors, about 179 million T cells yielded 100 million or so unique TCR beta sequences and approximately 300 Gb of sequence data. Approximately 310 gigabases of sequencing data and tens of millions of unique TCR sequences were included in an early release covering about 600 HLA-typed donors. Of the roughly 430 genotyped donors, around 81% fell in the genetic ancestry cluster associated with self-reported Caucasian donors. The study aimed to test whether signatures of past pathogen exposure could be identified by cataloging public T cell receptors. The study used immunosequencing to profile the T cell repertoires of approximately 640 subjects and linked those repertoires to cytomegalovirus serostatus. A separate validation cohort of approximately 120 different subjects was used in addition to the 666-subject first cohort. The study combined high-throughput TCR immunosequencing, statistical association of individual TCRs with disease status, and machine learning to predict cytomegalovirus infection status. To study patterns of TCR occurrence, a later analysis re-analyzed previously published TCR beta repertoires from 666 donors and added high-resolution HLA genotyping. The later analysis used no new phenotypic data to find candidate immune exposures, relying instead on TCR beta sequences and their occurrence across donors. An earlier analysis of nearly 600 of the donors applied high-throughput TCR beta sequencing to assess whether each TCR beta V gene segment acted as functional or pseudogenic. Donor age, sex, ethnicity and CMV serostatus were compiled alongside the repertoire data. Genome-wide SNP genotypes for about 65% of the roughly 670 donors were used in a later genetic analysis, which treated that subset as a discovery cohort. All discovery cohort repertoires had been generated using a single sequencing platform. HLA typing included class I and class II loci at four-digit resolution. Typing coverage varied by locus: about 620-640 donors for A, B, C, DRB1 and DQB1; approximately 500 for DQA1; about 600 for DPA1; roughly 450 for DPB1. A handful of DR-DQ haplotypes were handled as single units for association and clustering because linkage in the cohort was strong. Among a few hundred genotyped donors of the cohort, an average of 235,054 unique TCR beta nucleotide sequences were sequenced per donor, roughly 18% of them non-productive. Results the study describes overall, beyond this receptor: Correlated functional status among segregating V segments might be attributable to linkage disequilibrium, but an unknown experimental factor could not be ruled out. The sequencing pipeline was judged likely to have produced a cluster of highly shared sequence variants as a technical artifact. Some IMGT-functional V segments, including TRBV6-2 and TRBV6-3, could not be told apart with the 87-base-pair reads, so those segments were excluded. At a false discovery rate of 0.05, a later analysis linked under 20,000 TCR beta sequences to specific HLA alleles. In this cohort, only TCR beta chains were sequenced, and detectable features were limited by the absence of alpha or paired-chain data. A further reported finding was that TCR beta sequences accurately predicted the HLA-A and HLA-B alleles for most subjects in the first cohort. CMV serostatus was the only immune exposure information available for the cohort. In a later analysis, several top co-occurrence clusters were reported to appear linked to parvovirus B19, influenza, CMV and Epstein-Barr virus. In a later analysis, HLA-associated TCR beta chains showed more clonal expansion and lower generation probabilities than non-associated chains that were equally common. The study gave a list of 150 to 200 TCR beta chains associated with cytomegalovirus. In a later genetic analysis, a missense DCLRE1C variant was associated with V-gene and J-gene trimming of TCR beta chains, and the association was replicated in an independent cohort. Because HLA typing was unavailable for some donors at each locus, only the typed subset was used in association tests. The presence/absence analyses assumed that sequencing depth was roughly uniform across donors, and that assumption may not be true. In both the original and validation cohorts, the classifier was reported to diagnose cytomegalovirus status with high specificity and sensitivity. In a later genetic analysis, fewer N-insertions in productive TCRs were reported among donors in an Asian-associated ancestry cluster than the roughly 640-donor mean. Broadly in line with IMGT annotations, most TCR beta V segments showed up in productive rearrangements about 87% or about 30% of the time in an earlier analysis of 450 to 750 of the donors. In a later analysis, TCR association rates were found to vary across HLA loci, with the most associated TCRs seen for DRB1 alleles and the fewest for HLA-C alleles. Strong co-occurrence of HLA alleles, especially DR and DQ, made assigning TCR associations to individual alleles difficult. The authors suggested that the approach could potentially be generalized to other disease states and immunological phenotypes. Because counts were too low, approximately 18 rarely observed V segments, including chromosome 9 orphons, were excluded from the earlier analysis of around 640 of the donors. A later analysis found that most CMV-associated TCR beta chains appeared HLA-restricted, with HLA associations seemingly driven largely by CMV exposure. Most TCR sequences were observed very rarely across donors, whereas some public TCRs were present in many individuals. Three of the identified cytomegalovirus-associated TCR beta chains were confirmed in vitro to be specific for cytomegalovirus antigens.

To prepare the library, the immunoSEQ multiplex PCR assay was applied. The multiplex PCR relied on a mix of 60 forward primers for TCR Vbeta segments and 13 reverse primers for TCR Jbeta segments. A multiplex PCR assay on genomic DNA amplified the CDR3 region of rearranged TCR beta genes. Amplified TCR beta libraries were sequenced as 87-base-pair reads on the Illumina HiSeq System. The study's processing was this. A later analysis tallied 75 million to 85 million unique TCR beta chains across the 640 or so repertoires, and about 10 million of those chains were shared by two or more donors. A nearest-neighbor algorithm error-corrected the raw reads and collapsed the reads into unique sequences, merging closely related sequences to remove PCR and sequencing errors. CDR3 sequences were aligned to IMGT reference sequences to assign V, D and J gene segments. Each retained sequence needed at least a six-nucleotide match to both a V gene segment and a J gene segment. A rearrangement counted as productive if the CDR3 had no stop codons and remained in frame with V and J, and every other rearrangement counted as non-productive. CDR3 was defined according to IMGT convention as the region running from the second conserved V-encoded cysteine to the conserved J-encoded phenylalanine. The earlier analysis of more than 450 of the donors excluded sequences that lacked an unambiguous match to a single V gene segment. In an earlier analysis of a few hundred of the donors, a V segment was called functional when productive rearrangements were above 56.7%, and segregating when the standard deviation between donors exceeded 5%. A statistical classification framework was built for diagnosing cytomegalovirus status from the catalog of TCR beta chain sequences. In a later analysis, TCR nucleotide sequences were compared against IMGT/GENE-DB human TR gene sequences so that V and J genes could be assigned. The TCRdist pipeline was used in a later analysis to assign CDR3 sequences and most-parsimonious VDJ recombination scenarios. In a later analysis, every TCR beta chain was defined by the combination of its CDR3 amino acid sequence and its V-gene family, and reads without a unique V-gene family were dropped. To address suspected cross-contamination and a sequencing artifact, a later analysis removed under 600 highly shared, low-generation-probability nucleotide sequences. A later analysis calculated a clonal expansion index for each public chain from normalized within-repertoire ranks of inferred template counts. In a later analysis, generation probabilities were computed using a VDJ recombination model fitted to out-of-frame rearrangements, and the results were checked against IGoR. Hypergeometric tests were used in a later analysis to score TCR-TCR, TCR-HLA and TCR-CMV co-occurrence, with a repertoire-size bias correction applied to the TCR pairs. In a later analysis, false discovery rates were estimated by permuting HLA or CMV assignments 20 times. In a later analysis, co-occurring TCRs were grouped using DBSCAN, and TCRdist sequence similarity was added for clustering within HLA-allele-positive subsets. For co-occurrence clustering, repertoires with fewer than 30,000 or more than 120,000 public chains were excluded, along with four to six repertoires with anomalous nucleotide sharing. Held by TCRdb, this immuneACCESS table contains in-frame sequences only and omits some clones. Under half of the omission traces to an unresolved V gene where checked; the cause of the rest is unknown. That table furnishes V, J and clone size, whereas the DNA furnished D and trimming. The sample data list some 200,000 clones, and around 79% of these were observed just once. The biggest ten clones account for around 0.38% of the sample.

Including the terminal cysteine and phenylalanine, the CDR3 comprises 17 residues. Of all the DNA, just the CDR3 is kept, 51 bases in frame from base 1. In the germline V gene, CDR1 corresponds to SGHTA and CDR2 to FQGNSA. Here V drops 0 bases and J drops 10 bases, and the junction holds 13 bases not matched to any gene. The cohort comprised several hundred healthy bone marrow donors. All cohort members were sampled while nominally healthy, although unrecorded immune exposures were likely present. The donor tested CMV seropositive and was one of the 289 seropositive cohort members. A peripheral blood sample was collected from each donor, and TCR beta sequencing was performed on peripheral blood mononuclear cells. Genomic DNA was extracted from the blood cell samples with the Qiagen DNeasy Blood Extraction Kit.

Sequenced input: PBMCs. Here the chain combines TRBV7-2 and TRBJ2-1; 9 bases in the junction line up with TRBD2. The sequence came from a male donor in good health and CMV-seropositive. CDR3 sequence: CASSLARTGAGGREQFF. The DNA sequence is TGTGCCAGCAGCTTAGCGCGAACCGGGGCGGGAGGGCGGGAGCAGTTCTTC.